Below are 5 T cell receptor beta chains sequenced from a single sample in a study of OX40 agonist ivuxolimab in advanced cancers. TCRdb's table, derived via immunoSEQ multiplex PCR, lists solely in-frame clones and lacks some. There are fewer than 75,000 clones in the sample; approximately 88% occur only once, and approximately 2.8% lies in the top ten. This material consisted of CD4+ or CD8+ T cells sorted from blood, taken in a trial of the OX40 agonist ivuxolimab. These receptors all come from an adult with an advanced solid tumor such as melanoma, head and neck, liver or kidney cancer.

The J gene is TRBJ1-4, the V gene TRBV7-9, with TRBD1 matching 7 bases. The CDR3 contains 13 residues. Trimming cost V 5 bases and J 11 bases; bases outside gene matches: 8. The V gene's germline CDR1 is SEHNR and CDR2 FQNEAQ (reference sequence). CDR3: CASSQETGTKLFF. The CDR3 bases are TGTGCCAGCAGCCAAGAGACAGGGACCAAACTGTTTTTT.

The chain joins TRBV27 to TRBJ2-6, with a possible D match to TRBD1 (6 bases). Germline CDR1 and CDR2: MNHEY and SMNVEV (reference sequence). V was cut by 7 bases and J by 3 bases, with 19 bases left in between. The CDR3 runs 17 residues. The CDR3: CASTPDGTQGGANVLTF. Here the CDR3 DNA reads TGTGCCAGCACCCCCGATGGGACACAAGGTGGGGCCAACGTCCTGACTTTC.

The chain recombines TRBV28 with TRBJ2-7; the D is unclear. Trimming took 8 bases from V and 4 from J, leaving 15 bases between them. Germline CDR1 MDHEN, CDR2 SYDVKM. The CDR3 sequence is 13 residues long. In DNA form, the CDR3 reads TGTGCCAGCGGCCCACCACCCCATTACGAGCAGTACTTC. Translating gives CASGPPPHYEQYF.

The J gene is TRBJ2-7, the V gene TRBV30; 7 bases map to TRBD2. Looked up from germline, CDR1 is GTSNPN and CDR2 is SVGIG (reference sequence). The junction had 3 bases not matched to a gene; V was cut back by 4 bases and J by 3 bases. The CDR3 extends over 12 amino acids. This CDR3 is CAWTASGYEQYF. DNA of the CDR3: TGTGCCTGGACCGCTAGCGGCTACGAGCAGTACTTC.

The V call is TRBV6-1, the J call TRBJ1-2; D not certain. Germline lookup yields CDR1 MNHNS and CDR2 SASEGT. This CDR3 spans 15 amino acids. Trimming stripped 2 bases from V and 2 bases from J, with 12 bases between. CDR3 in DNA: TGTGCCAGCAGTGAACGGCACTTATCGAACTATGGCTACACCTTC. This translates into CASSERHLSNYGYTF.